This T cell receptor (beta chain) was sequenced in a study of identical twins. This clonotype was counted between two and nine times. The antigen remains unidentified. TCRdb passed the 5' RACE reads through MiXCR, listing each CDR3 protein once. Among roughly 500,000 distinct CDR3 sequences listed, under 25% were seen once. Germline lookup yields CDR1 MNHEY and CDR2 SVGEGT. The CDR3 sequence is 15 residues long. The J segment lost 3 bases and the V segment lost 4 bases, leaving 7 bases of the junction unmatched. Study-level findings and limits: Within beta out-of-frame sequences, the excess sharing observed between twins was weaker.

These data were also reused for a study on T cells expressing NK-cell markers. In that study: From sorted CD3+CD56+NKG2C+, CD3+CD56+NKG2C- and CD3+CD56-NKG2C+ T cells came the TCR beta repertoires. Of the CD8+ T cells in about 6 donors, about 1.0-7.5% belonged to dominant NKG2C+ clonotypes.

The TCR originated in a young woman in good health. Sequencing was performed on CD4+ T cells sorted from blood. The V gene is TRBV6-2 or TRBV6-3, the J gene TRBJ2-7; 9 bases map to TRBD2. In nucleotides, the CDR3 is TGTGCCAGCAGTTTGCGGGAGGGCGCGCGCTACGAGCAGTACTTC. Translation: CASSLREGARYEQYF.